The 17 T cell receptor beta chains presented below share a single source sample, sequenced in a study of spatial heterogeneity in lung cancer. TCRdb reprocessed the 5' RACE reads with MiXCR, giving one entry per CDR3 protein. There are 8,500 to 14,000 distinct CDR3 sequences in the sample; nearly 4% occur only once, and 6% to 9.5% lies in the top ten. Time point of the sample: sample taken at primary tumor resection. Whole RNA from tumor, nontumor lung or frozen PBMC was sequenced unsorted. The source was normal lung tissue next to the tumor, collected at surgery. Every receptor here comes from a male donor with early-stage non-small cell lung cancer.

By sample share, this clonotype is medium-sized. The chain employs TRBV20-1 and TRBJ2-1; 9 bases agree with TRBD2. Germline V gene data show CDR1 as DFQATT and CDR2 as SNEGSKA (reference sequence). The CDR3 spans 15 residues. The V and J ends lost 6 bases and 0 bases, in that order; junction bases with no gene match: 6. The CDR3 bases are TGCAGTGCGCCGATAGCGGGGGTCTCCTACAATGAGCAGTTCTTC. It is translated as CSAPIAGVSYNEQFF.

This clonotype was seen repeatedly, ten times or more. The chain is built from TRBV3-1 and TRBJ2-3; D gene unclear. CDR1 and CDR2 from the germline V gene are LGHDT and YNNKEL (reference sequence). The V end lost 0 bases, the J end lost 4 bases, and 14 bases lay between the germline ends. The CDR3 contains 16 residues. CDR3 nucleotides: TGTGCCAGCAGCCAAGATTCGGGTATGAGGTCAGATACGCAGTATTTT. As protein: CASSQDSGMRSDTQYF.

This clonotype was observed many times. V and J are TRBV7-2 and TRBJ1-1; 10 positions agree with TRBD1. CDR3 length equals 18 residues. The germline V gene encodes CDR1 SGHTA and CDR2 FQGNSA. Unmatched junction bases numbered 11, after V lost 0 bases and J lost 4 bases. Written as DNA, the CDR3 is TGTGCCAGCAGCTTAGCCCAGGGACAGGGGACTTGGGTCACTGAAGCTTTCTTT. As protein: CASSLAQGQGTWVTEAFF.

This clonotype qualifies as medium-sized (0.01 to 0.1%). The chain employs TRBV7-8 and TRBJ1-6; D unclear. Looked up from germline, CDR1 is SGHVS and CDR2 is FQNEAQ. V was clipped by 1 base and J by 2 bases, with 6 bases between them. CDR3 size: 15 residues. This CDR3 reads CASSLVAAYNSPLHF. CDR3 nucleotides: TGTGCCAGCAGCTTAGTGGCAGCCTATAATTCACCCCTCCACTTT.

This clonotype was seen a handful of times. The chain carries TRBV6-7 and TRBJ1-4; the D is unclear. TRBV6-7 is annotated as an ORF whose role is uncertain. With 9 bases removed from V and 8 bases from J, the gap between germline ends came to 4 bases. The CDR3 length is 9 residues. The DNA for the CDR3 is TGTGCCAGAGAAGAAAAACTGTTTTTT. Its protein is CAREEKLFF.

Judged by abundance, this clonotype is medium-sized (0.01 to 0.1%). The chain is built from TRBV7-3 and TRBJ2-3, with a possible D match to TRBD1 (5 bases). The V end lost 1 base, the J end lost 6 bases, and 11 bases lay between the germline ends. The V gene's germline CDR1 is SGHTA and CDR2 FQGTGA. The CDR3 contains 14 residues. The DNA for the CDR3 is TGTGCCAGCAGCTTAAGCCAGGGTGACGATACGCAGTATTTT. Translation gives CASSLSQGDDTQYF.

This CDR3 is CASSPGTSGRTEQYF. In nucleotides, the CDR3 is TGTGCCAGCAGTCCAGGGACTAGCGGGAGAACTGAGCAGTACTTC. The genes are TRBV27 and TRBJ2-7, with TRBD2 identical over 14 bases. The V segment lost 5 bases and the J segment 7 bases; nucleotides outside the gene matches: 7. The CDR3 has 15 residues. Germline lookup yields CDR1 MNHEY and CDR2 SMNVEV (reference sequence).

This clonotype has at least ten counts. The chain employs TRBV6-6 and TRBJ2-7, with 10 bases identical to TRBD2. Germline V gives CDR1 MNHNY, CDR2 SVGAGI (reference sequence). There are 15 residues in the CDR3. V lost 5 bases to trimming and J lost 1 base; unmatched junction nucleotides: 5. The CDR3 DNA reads TGTGCCAGCAGTACTGGGACTAGCGTATCCTACGAGCAGTACTTC. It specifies CASSTGTSVSYEQYF.

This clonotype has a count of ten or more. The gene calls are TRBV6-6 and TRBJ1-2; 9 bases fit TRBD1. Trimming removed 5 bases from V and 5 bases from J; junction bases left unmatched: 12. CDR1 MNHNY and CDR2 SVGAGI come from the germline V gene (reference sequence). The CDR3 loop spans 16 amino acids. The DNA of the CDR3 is TGTGCCAGCAGTAAACAGGGGGCTAAGTTAGAATATGGCTACACCTTC. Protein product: CASSKQGAKLEYGYTF.

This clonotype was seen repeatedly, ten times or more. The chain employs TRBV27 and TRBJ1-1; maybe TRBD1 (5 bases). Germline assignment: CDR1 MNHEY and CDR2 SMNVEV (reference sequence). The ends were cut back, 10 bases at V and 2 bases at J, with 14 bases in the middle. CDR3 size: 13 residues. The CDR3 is CATGLSGNTEAFF. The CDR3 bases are TGTGCCACGGGACTCAGTGGAAACACTGAAGCTTTCTTT.

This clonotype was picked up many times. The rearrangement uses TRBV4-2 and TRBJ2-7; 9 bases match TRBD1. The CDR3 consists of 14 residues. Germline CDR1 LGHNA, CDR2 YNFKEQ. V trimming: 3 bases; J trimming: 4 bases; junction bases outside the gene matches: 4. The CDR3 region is CASSQDGTGYEQYF. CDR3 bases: TGTGCCAGCAGCCAGGACGGGACAGGGTACGAGCAGTACTTC.

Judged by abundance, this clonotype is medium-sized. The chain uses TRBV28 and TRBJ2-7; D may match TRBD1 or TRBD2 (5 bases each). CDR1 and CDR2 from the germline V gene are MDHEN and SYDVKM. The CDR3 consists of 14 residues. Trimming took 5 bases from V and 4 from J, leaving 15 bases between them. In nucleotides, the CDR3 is TGTGCCAGCAGTCCCTTTCCGGGGACGTACGAGCAGTACTTC. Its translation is CASSPFPGTYEQYF.

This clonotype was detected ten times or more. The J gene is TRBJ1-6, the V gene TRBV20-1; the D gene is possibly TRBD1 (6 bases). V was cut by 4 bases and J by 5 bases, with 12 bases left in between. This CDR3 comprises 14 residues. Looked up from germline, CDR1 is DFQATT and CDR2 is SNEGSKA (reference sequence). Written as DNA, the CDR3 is TGCAGTGCTACACAGGGCTATGATAATTCACCCCTCCACTTT. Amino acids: CSATQGYDNSPLHF.

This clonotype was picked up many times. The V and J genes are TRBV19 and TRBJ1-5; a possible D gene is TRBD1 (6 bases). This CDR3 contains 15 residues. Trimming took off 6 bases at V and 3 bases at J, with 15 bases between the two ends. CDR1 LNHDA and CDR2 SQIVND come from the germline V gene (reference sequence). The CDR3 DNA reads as TGTGCCAGTAGATCAGCGACAGGAAACAATCAGCCCCAGCATTTT. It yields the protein CASRSATGNNQPQHF.

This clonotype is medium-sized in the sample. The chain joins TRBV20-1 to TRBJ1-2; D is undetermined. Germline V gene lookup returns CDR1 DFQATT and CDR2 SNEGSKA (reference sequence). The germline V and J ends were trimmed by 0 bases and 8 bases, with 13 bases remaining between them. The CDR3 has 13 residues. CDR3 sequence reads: CSARDRSTNGYTF. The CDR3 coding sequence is TGCAGTGCTAGAGATCGCTCTACGAACGGCTACACCTTC.

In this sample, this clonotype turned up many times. The CDR3 nucleotides read TGCAGTGCTGACTCCCGGGGGCCGAACACTGAAGCTTTCTTT. It translates to CSADSRGPNTEAFF. This chain uses TRBV20-1 with TRBJ1-1, with D possibly TRBD1 on 6 matching bases. Trimming cost V 5 bases and J 1 base, with 14 bases left between them. Per germline, CDR1 DFQATT and CDR2 SNEGSKA (reference sequence). The CDR3 spans 14 residues.

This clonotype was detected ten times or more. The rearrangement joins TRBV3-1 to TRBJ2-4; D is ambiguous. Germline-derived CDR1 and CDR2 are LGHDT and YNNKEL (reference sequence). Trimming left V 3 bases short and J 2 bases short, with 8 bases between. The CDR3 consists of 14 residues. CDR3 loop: CASSQRRSKNIQYF. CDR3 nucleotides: TGTGCCAGCAGCCAGAGGCGGTCCAAAAACATTCAGTACTTC. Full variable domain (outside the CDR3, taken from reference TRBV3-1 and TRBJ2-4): DTAVSQTPKYLVTQMGNDKSIKCEQNLGHDTMYWYKQDSKKFLKIMFSYNNKELIINETVPNRFSPKSPDKAHLNLHINSLELGDSAVYFCASSQRRSKNIQYFGAGTRLSVL.